This T cell receptor (beta chain) was identified in a study of blood T cells in healthy people across ages (dated by TCRdb to about 2015). About the study as a whole: Template switching captured roughly one uniquely barcoded TCR beta cDNA molecule per two T cells in model experiments. Using deep sequencing normalized with unique cDNA molecular identifiers, the study measured how TCR beta repertoire diversity changes with age. Four age groups were formed from the donors: young (average 16 years), middle-aged (approximately 39), aged (around 68) and long-lived (roughly 88). To avoid experimental bias, donors of different ages were randomly spread across the sequencing lanes. Two additional independent replicas of 1 million unique cDNA reads from the same blood draw were analyzed for two donors (one aged 18 to 29 and one aged 80 or older).

This clonotype was detected ten times or more. Its antigen is not yet known. Base qualities were left out, and no much larger clone turns up one base away. Libraries were built with 5' RACE. Sequencing took place on an Illumina HiSeq 2500. The second PCR ran for roughly 7 to 11 cycles and used a J-beta primer mix along with a sample-barcoded 5' primer. A template-switch 5' adaptor carrying 12 random nucleotides introduced a unique molecular identifier onto each TCR beta cDNA molecule. Each sample yielded at least 2.5 million CDR3-containing paired-end reads. The Mint cDNA synthesis kit, primed by a TRBC-specific oligonucleotide, was used to synthesize first-strand cDNA from all RNA. All cDNA was treated with uracil-DNA glycosylase and then went through a first 18-cycle PCR with the universal primers M1SS and BC2_uni_R. The authors' pipeline ran thus. Each sample was normalized by randomly selecting 1 million high-quality reads, each carrying a distinct molecular identifier. Reads sharing molecular identifiers were discarded rather than binned into consensus sequences. CDR3 identification, clonotype clustering and error correction used MiTCR with a Q25 quality threshold and the strictest error-elimination algorithm. A nonparametric unseen species model with Euler transformation was used to estimate a lower bound on total TCR beta diversity. The public sequencing data were trimmed at Q25 with fastp and processed into clonotypes with MiXCR by TCRdb, which kept only in-frame beta chains. Rows matching on CDR3 protein sequence are summarized as one entry with the most common DNA and genes. These V and J calls rely on TCRdb rather than the paper's analysis. This sample is represented by around 850,000 distinct CDR3 sequences; roughly 35% of them were singletons. Of the sample, over 10% is held by the ten largest clones.

Donors were a few dozen systemically healthy Caucasian individuals from Russia aged roughly 6 to 100 years. Around 9.9 milliliters of peripheral blood were collected from each donor into EDTA-treated Vacutainer tubes. Ficoll-Paque density-gradient centrifugation was used to isolate PBMCs, with at least 6 million per sample. Trizol reagent was used to extract total RNA from the PBMCs, yielding at least 6 micrograms per sample. For every donor, an aliquot of PBMCs went through flow cytometry to measure the percentages of naive CD45RAhigh/CD27high T cells. Spanning cysteine to phenylalanine, the CDR3 consists of 12 amino acids. Here the CDR3 DNA is all that survives: 36 bases in frame from base 1. CDR1 and CDR2, per the germline V gene, are SGHTA and FQGNSA. V and J are truncated by 6 bases and 7 bases respectively, leaving an intervening sequence of 12 bases. Points the paper makes about the study in general: The percentage of naive T cells measured by flow cytometry correlated strongly with observed TCR beta diversity. Because the CMV infection status of the donors was unknown, age-related changes in expanded clonotypes may potentially have been confounded. Total diversity estimates from one million sequenced T cells were considered lower bounds and underestimates. Conclusive comparison of naive and antigen-experienced compartments was prevented by the profiling of bulk unsorted PBMCs. Observed TCR beta diversity per million T cells fell roughly linearly with age, and a significant reduction was already apparent by age approximately 41. Compared with the aged group, the long-lived group had more naive CD4+ T cells, fewer expanded clones and increased TCR diversity, a pattern suggesting age selection.

The sequenced material came from blood. The V gene is TRBV7-2 and the J gene is TRBJ2-5; the D gene cannot be named for sure. The TCR was taken from a man in his late teens or twenties in good health. The sequenced DNA: TGTGCCAGCAGTTTGGGGTTGGGGACCCAGTACTTC. This gives the protein CASSLGLGTQYF.